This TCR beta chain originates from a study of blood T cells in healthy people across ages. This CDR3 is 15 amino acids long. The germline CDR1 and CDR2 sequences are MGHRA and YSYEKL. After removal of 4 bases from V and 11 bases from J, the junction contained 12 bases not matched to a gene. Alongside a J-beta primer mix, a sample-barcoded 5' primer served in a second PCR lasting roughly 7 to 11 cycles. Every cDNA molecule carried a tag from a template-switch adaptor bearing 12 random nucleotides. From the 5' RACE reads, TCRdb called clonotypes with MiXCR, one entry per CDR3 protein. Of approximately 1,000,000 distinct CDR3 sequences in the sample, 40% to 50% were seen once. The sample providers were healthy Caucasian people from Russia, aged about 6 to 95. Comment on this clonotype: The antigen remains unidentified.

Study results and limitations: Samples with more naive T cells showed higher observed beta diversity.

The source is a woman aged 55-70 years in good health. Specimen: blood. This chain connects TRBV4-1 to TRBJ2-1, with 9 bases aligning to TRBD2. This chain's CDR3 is CASSLLIAGVSKQFF. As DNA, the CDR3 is TGCGCCAGCAGCCTTTTGATAGCGGGAGTAAGTAAGCAGTTCTTC.